The entry below describes one T cell receptor (beta chain). Which antigen it targets is not known. One base away there is no much larger clone; base qualities are not given. TCRbeta CDR3 regions were amplified from genomic DNA using the immunoSEQ Assay, a bias-controlled multiplex PCR. As for how the authors treated the data: The number of nucleated cells in each sample was estimated by amplification of reference gene primers within the assay. Sequence reads were collapsed and filtered to measure the absolute abundance of every unique TCRbeta CDR3 rearrangement. For each sample, productive Simpson clonality was calculated as the square root of Simpson's diversity index over productive rearrangements. This immuneACCESS table, as held by TCRdb, lists in-frame sequences with V and J called but not all clones. Of the missing ones, under half trace to an unresolved V gene in checked studies; the others have no known cause. From that table come the V and J calls and clone size; the DNA was used to work out D and trimming. This sample is represented by about 130,000 clones; 65% to 85% of them were singletons. The ten biggest clones cover less than 2% of the sample.

The data stem from a study of blood T cell repertoires in COVID-19 (TCRdb year 2020). Describing the broader study: Samples covering the acute and convalescent phases of COVID-19 were provided by collaborators in the United States, Italy and Spain. A de-identified subject ID, COVID-19 status, age in years and sex were almost always included in the sample metadata. Where HLA class I and class II types were available, the types were taken from metadata supplied by the sample provider, not from assay-based typing. The samples were drawn from two sources: the first 160 participants of the ongoing ImmuneRACE study, and fewer than 1,500 subjects contributed by 6 global collaborators. The material from the prospective study consisted of cDNA or gDNA derived from T cells, B-cell-depleted T cells, or PBMCs. The dataset comprised deeply sampled blood TCRbeta repertoires from subjects exposed to, actively infected with, or recovered from COVID-19. A freely available public database, intended as a resource for researchers studying the immune response to SARS-CoV-2, is where the repertoires were released.

Collaborating institutions collected whole blood in K2EDTA tubes following their own protocols. For TCRbeta analysis, collaborators shipped samples in one of three forms: frozen whole blood, isolated PBMCs, or DNA extracted from either of those sample types. Trimming leaves V shorter by 1 base and J shorter by 4 bases, with the junction holding 5 bases beyond the gene matches. The germline V gene specifies WSHSY as CDR1 and SAAADI as CDR2. There are 15 amino acids in the CDR3, from cysteine to phenylalanine inclusive. Only the CDR3 region is kept as DNA, spanning 45 bases read in frame from base 1. The full study reports these points: The amount of clinical and demographic metadata varied by source and participant and was provided uncurated.

This sequence originates from a man in his sixties or seventies with acute or convalescent COVID-19. The material sequenced was peripheral blood. The rearranged chain carries TRBV10-2 and TRBJ1-2, with 8 junctional bases fitting TRBD1. The CDR3 here reads CASSELGTGSYGYTF. The nucleotide sequence is TGCGCCAGCAGTGAGTTGGGGACAGGATCCTATGGCTACACCTTC.